This paragraph covers one TCR beta chain sequence. No antigen is known for it. The CDR3 regions of TCR beta were amplified from RNA transcripts. Carried out on the TCR CDR3, a first-round RT-PCR used the HTBI primer set. In TCRdb, the multiplex PCR reads were re-called with MiXCR into one record per CDR3 protein. In the table there are fewer than 350,000 distinct CDR3 sequences, roughly a fifth of which are singletons. Trimming stripped 2 bases from V and 0 bases from J, with 8 bases between. Per germline, CDR1 SGHDT and CDR2 YYEEEE. The CDR3 has 15 amino acids. The data were taken from a study of T cells in Graves' hyperthyroidism and ophthalmopathy. Study observations and caveats: Most thyroid clonotypes expanded above 0.001 were also detected in blood.

Diagnosis relied on clinical symptoms, serum thyroxine and TRAb, thyroid ultrasound and orbital computed tomography. 9 to 10 ml fresh peripheral blood yielded the PBMCs. The chain is built from TRBV5-6 and TRBJ2-2; D gene uncertain. The sequence was obtained from a man over 45 with Graves' ophthalmopathy. The sequenced material came from blood. CDR3 sequence: CASSFTATNTGELFF. The CDR3 nucleotides are TGTGCCAGCAGCTTTACGGCCACGAACACCGGGGAGCTGTTTTTT.